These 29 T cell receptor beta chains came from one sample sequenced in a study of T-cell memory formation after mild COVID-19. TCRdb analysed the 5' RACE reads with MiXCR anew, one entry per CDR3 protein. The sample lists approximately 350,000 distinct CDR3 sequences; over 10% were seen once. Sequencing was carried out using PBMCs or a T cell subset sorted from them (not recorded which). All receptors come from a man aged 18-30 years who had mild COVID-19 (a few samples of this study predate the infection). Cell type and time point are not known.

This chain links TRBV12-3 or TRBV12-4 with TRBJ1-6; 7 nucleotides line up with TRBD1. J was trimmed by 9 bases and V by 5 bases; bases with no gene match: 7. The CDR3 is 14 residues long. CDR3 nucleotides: TGTGCCAGCAGTCGCCGGGAGGGGGCTTCACCCCTCCACTTT. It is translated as CASSRREGASPLHF.

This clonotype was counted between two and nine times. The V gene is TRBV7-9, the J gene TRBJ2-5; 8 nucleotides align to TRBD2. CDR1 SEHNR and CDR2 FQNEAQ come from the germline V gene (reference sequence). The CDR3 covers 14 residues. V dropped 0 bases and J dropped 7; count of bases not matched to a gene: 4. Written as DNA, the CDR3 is TGTGCCAGCAGCTTAGCAGGAAGCGGGGGGACCCAGTACTTC. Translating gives CASSLAGSGGTQYF.

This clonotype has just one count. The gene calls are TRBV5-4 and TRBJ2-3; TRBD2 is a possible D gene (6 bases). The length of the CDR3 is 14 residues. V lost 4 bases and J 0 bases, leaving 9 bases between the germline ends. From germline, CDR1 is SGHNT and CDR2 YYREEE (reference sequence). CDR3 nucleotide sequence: TGTGCCAGCAGCCGCGGGGAGAGCACAGATACGCAGTATTTT. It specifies CASSRGESTDTQYF. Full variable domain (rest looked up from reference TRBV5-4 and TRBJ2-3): ETGVTQSPTHLIKTRGQQVTLRCSSQSGHNTVSWYQQALGQGPQFIFQYYREEENGRGNFPPRFSGLQFPNYSSELNVNALELDDSALYLCASSRGESTDTQYFGPGTRLTVL.

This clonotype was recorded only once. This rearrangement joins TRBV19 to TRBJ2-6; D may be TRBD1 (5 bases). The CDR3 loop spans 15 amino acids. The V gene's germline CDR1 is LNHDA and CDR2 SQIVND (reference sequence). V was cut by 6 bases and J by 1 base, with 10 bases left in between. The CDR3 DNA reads TGTGCCAGTAGGATACCAGGGTCTGGGGCCAACGTCCTGACTTTC. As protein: CASRIPGSGANVLTF.

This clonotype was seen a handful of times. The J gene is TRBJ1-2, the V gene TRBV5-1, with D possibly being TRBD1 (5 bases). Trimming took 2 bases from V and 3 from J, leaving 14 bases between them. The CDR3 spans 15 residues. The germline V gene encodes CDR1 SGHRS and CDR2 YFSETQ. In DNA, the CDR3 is TGCGCCAGCAGCTTTGCCCTTGGGGGTGACTATGGCTACACCTTC. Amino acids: CASSFALGGDYGYTF.

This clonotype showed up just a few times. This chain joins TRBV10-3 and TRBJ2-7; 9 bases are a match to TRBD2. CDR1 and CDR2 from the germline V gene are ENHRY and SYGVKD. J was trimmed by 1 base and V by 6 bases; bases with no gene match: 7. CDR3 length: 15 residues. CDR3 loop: CAISLTSGPSYEQYF. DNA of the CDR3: TGTGCCATCAGCTTGACTAGCGGTCCTTCCTACGAGCAGTACTTC.

The CDR3 DNA follows: TGTGCCAGCACCTCCGGGACAGGGGATGACGAGCAGTTCTTC. Protein product: CASTSGTGDDEQFF. The chain recombines TRBV9 with TRBJ2-1; 10 bases match TRBD1. The CDR3 loop spans 14 amino acids. The trim removed 6 bases at V and 10 bases at J, leaving 10 bases unmatched. Germline V gene lookup returns CDR1 SGDLS and CDR2 YYNGEE.

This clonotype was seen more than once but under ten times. The CDR3 reads CASSLAAGRANQPQHF. CDR3 DNA sequence: TGTGCCAGCAGCTTAGCGGCAGGGCGGGCAAATCAGCCCCAGCATTTT. The rearrangement links TRBV7-8 to TRBJ1-5, with D perhaps matching TRBD1 (5 bases). The CDR3 is 16 residues long. The V gene lost 0 bases and the J gene lost 4 bases, with 13 bases spanning the gap. CDR1 SGHVS and CDR2 FQNEAQ come from the germline V gene.

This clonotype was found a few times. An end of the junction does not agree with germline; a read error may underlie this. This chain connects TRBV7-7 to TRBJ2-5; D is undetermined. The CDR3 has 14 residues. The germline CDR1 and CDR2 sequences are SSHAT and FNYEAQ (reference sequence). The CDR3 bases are TGTGCTAGCAGCCCCACAGCAGTTGGGGAGACCCAGTACTTC. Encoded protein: CASSPTAVGETQYF.

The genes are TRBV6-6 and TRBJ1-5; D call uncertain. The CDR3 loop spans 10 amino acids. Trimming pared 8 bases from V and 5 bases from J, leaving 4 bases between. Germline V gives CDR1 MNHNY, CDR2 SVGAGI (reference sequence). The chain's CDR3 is CASGDQPQHF. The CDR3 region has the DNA TGTGCCAGCGGCGATCAGCCCCAGCATTTT.

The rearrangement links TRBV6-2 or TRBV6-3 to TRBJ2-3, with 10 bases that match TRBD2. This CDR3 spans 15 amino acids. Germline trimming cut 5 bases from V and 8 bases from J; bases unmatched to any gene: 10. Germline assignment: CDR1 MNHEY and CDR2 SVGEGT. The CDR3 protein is CASSKLAGPLGTQYF. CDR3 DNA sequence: TGTGCCAGCAGTAAACTAGCGGGGCCCTTGGGTACGCAGTATTTT.

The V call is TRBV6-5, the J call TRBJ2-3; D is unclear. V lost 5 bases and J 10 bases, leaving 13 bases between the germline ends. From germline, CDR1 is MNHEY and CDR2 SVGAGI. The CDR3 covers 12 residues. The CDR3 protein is CASSIRGEAQYF. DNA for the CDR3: TGTGCCAGCAGTATCCGTGGGGAAGCGCAGTATTTT.

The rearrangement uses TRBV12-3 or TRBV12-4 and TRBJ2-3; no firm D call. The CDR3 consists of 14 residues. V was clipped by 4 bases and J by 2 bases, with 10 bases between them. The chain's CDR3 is CASSWTGFTDTQYF. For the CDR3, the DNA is TGTGCCAGCAGTTGGACCGGATTCACAGATACGCAGTATTTT.

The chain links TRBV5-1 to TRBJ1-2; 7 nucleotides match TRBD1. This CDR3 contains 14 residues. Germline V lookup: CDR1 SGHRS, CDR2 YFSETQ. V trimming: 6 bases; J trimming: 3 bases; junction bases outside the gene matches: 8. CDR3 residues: CASTQTGRDYGYTF. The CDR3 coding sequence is TGCGCCAGCACCCAGACAGGGCGGGACTATGGCTACACCTTC.

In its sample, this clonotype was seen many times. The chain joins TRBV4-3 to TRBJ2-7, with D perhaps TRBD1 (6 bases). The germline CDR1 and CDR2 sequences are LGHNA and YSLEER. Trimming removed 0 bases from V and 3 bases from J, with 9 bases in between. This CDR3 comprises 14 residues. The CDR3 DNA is TGCGCCAGCAGCCAAGACCCGGGACACTACGAGCAGTACTTC. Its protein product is CASSQDPGHYEQYF.

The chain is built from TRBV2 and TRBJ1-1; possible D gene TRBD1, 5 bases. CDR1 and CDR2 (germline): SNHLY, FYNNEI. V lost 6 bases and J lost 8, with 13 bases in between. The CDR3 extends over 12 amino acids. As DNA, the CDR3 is TGTGCCAGCAGAGAGGGTGGGGCAGAAGCTTTCTTT. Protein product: CASREGGAEAFF.

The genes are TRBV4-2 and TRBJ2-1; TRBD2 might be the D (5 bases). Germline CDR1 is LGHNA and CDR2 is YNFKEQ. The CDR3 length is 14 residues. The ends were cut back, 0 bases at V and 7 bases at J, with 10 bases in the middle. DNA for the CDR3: TGTGCCAGCAGCCAAGAAAACTCGGGAAATGAGCAGTTCTTC. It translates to CASSQENSGNEQFF.

The chain's CDR3 is CASSQAEGAFFSPLHF. CDR3 nucleotide sequence: TGCGCCAGCAGCCAAGCGGAGGGGGCCTTCTTTTCACCCCTCCACTTT. This chain joins TRBV4-1 and TRBJ1-6; TRBD1 agrees at 7 bases. The CDR3 is 16 residues long. With 1 base clipped from V and 9 bases from J, the junction kept 9 bases outside the gene matches. Germline V gives CDR1 MGHRA, CDR2 YSYEKL.

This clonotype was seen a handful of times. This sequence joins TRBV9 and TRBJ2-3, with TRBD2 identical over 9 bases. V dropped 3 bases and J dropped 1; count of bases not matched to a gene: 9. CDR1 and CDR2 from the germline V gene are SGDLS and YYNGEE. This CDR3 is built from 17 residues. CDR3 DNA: TGTGCCAGCAGCGCTACCTGGACTAGCGCCGGCACAGATACGCAGTATTTT. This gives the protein CASSATWTSAGTDTQYF.

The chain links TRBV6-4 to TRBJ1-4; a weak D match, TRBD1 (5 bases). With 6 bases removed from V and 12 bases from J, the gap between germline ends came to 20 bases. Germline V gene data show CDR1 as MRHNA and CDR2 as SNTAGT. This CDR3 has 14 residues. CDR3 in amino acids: CASRPGTDFGELFF. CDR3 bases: TGTGCCAGCAGGCCCGGGACGGACTTTGGGGAACTGTTTTTT.

CDR3 sequence: CASSQEDGTDTQYF. As DNA, the CDR3 is TGTGCCAGCTCACAGGAAGACGGCACAGATACGCAGTATTTT. The chain joins TRBV27 to TRBJ2-3; maybe TRBD1 (5 bases). V lost 8 bases, J lost 1 base, and 13 bases lay in between. The germline V gene encodes CDR1 MNHEY and CDR2 SMNVEV (reference sequence). This CDR3 is built from 14 residues.

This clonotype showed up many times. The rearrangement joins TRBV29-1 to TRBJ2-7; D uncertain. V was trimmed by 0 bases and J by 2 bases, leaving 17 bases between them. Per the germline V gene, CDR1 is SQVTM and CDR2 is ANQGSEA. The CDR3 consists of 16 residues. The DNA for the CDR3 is TGCAGCGTTGAAGATCAAAACCGACATCCCCCCTACGAGCAGTACTTC. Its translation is CSVEDQNRHPPYEQYF.

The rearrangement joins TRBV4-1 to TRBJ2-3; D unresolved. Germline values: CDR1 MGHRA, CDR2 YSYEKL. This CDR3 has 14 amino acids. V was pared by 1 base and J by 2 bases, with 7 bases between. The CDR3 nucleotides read TGCGCCAGCAGCCAAGGTCTGACCACAGATACGCAGTATTTT. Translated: CASSQGLTTDTQYF.

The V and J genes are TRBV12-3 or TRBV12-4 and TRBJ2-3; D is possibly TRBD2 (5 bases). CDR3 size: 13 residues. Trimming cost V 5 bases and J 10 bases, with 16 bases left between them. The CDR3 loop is CASSPITSTAQYF. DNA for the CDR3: TGTGCCAGCAGTCCCATAACTAGTACGGCGCAGTATTTT.

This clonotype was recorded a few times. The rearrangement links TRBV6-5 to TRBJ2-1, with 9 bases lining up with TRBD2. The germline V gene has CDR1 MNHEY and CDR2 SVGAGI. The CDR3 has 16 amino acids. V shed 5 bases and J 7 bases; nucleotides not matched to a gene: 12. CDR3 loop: CASSISGLAFMNEQFF. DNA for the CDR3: TGTGCCAGCAGTATTTCGGGACTAGCCTTTATGAATGAGCAGTTCTTC.

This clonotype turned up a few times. CDR3 amino acids: CASRQTGSNTGELFF. The CDR3 DNA follows: TGTGCCAGCAGACAGACAGGGTCGAACACCGGGGAGCTGTTTTTT. The genes are TRBV7-2 and TRBJ2-2, with 7 bases that match TRBD1. The ends lost 6 bases at V and 0 bases at J; junction bases unmatched: 4. The CDR3 length is 15 residues. Germline CDR1 SGHTA, CDR2 FQGNSA.

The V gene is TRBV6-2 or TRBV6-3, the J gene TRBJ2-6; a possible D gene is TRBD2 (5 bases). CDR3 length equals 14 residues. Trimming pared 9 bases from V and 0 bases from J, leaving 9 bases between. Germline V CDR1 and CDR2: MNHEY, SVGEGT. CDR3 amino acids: CASRRFSGANVLTF. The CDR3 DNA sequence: TGTGCCAGTCGGAGGTTCTCTGGGGCCAACGTCCTGACTTTC.

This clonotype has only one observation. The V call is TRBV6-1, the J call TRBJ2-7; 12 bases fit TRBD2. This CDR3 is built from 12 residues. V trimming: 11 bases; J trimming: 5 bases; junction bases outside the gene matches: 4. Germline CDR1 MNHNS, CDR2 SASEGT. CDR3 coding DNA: TGTGCCCTAGCGGGGGGGCCCCACGAGCAGTACGTC. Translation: CALAGGPHEQYV.

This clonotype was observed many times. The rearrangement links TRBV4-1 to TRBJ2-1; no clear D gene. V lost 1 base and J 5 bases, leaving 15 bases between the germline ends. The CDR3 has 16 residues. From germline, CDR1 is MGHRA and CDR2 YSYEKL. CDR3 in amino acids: CASSQGPGFINNEQFF. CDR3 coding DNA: TGCGCCAGCAGCCAAGGTCCCGGGTTTATTAACAATGAGCAGTTCTTC.